The source of this TCR beta chain is a study of somatic mutations in cytotoxic T cells in rheumatoid arthritis. Positively selected by magnetic beads, CD4+ and CD8+ cells were purity-checked by flow cytometry. This clone has just a few counts. Its antigen remains unidentified. This table comes from immunoSEQ multiplex PCR, and its TCRdb copy is limited to in-frame clones, with some not included. The sample has approximately 8,600 clones; 75% are singletons. CDR3 length equals 16 residues. Germline CDR1 is MGHRA and CDR2 is YSYEKL. V lost 1 base and J 5 bases, leaving 18 bases between the germline ends. General study results and limits: No antigen targets were known for the expanded CD8+ clones. The study found that the largest CD8+ clone exceeded 20% of CD8+ cells in about an eighth of the roughly 60 patients. For rheumatoid arthritis patients, CD8+ clonality increased with age, whereas it did not in healthy controls.

The sample was CD8+ T cells sorted from blood. The source is a woman in her forties or fifties in good health. This chain connects TRBV4-1 to TRBJ2-7; D is perhaps TRBD1 (5 bases). CDR3 sequence reads: CASSQGIKVIGDEQYF. CDR3 in DNA: TGCGCCAGCAGCCAAGGGATAAAGGTAATAGGGGACGAGCAGTACTTC.